This T cell receptor beta chain was observed in a study of a mutant IDH1 vaccine in newly diagnosed glioma. Profiling relied on immunoSEQ multiplex PCR, and the TCRdb table lists in-frame clones only, not all of them. This table holds tens of thousands of clones, about 91% found once. In regard to this clone: Its antigen remains unidentified.

Time point defined: week 11, during vaccination. Each vaccine dose was 300 ug of mutant IDH1 20-mer peptide, with topical imiquimod. The CDR3 sequence is 16 residues long. The V gene's germline CDR1 is SGHAT and CDR2 FQNNGV. V shed 1 base and J 6 bases; nucleotides not matched to a gene: 7. The chain uses TRBV11-2 and TRBJ2-7, with 12 bases matching TRBD2. The clonotype originates from a man in his fifties with glioma. The sample in question was PBMCs, obtained from a glioma patient whose treatment included an IDH1 peptide vaccine. The CDR3, as DNA: TGTGCCAGCAGCTTAGCGCTAGCGGGAGGGCCGGGCGAGCAGTACTTC. It translates to CASSLALAGGPGEQYF.